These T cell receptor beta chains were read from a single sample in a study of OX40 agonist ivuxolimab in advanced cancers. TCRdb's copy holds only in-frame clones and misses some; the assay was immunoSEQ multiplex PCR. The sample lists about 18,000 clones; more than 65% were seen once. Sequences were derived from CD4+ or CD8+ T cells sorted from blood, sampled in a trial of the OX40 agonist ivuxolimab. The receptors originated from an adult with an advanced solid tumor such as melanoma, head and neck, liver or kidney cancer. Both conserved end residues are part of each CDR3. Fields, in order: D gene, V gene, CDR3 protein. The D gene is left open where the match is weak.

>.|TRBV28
CASSLNINTGELFF
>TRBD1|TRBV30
CAWSVGQEGQPQHF
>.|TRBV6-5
CASSPGANVLTF
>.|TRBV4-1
CASSPGLFTGTGELFF
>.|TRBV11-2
CASSLDTSSYEQYF
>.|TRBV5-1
CASSLASTDTQYF
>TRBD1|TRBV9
CASSPGQGAHNEQFF
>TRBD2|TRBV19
CASRSLAGEETQYF
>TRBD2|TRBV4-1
CASSQDGSGSYEQYF
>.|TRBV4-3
CASSQEGRHYTF
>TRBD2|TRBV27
CASSYLAGALSEQYF
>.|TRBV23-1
CASSQPPGVNTEAFF
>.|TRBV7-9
CASSLGQGSTEAFF
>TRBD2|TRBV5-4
CASSPLAGGSYYEQYF
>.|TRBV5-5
CASSFSYEQYF
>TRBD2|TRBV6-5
CATTSGSTDTQYF
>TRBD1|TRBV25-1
CASSGFRGPANTGELFF
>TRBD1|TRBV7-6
CASSPGQNYEQYF
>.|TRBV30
CAWTPGYPDTQYF
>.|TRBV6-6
CASSDSYEQYF
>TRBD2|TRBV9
CASSAGLDYEQYF
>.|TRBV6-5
CASSYSKDWLGEQYF
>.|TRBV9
CASSVGVRGLDEQYF
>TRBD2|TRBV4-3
CASSQDHRSGSSYEQYF
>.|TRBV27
CASRTDRSNEQFF
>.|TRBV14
CASSHPGGGDPYEQYF
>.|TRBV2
CASKGRSDEQYF
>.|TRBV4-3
CASSQEGATNEKLFF
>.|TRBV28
CASSPIREFYEQYF
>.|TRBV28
CASISLSSYNTEAFF
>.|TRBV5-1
CASSLAKTGSSGNTMYF
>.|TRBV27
CASRGGGFNEKLFF
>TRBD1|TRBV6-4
CASSAGGPYNEQFF
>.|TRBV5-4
CASSDSYEQYF
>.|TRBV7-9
CASSLMVEGGETEAFF
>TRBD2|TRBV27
CASSLSLLAGFTDTQYF
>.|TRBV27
CASSPLLTSAEQYF
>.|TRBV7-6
CASSLEGENTEAFF
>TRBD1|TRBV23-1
CASSPPDRPTDTQYF
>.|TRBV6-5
CASTIQGVGTEAFF
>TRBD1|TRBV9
CASTTGTGTYEQYF
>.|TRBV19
CASSIGPLENNEQFF
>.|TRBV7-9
CASSFYLMRGEEEETQYF
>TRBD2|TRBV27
CASSLSSTSGTGELFF
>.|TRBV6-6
CASSYKRGSYEQYF
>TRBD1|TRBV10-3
CAIGQGDADTQYF
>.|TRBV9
CASSGQNTEAFF
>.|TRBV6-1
CASSQGLYEQYF
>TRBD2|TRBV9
CASSVRAGGVSEQYF
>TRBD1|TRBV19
CATLDRAELNTEAFF
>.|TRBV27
CASSLYPRGEQFF
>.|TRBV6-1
CASTLPGNEQFF
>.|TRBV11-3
CASSFSGSRAFF
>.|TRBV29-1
CSVEGPGEDYEQYF